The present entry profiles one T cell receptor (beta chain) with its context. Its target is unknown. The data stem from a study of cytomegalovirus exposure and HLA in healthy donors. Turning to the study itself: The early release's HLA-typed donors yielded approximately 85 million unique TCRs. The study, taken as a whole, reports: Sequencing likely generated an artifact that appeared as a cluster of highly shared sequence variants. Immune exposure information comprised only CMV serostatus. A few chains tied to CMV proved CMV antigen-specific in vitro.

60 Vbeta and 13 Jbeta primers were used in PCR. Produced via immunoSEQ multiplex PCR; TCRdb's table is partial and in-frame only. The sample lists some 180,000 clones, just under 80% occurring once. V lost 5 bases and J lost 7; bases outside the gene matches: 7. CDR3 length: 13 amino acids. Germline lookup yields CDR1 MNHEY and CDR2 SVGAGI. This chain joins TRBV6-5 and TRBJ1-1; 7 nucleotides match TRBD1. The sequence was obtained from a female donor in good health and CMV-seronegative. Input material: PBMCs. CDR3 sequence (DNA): TGTGCCAGCAGTGAGGGACAGCCCCGTGAAGCTTTCTTT. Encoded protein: CASSEGQPREAFF.